This is a list of T cell receptor beta chains from one sample in a study of OX40 agonist ivuxolimab in advanced cancers. Libraries were prepared by immunoSEQ multiplex PCR; TCRdb keeps only in-frame clonotypes and omits some of them. The sample holds 50,000 or so clones, nearly 80% seen once. The specimen was CD4+ or CD8+ T cells sorted from blood, collected in a trial of the OX40 agonist ivuxolimab. The receptor source for this set is an adult with an advanced solid tumor such as melanoma, head and neck, liver or kidney cancer. The CDR3 runs from the conserved cysteine through the conserved F or W. The D gene is left open where the match is weak. Clone size appears in some rows only: once, few, many, or a class for an expanded clone.

clone_size	d_call	v_call	j_call	cdr3_nt	cdr3_aa
-	TRBD2	TRBV4-2	TRBJ2-1	TGTGCCAGCAGCCAATTTAGCGGGAGCCTAAATGAGCAGTTCTTC	CASSQFSGSLNEQFF
-	-	TRBV7-9	TRBJ2-5	TGTGCCAGCAGCTTATTGGGTGGGGAGACCCAGTACTTC	CASSLLGGETQYF
few	-	TRBV5-6	TRBJ1-6	TGTGCCAGCAGCTTTGGTTTGGGGTTTGACTATAATTCACCCCTCCACTTT	CASSFGLGFDYNSPLHF
-	TRBD2	TRBV7-6	TRBJ2-1	TGTGCCAGCAGCTTAGAGTACCTAGCGGGACTCAATGAGCAGTTCTTC	CASSLEYLAGLNEQFF
-	-	TRBV7-2	TRBJ2-1	TGTGCCAGCAGCTTTCGCTACAATGAGCAGTTCTTC	CASSFRYNEQFF
-	TRBD1	TRBV7-9	TRBJ1-2	TGTGCCAGCAGCCCACAAGGGGGCTCAGGCTATGGCTACACCTTC	CASSPQGGSGYGYTF
-	-	TRBV7-8	TRBJ2-7	TGTGCCAGCAGCTCCACATTTGACAGGCGGACGGACGAGCAGTACTTC	CASSSTFDRRTDEQYF
-	TRBD1	TRBV18	TRBJ1-5	TGTGCCAGCTCAGTGGACAGGAATCAGCCCCAGCATTTT	CASSVDRNQPQHF
-	-	TRBV4-3	TRBJ2-3	TGCGCCAGCAGCCAGCGAATAGCTATAGACACAGATACGCAGTATTTT	CASSQRIAIDTDTQYF
-	TRBD1	TRBV6-5	TRBJ1-1	TGTGCCAGCAGGTCAGGGGGTTGGCAGAGTGAAGCTTTCTTT	CASRSGGWQSEAFF
-	-	TRBV5-1	TRBJ1-2	TGCGCCAGCAGGGTAGAAAGTAACTATGGCTACACCTTC	CASRVESNYGYTF
-	TRBD2	TRBV5-1	TRBJ2-4	TGCGCCAGCAAGCCCCTAACTAGCGGGAGGGCCGGAAACATTCAGTACTTC	CASKPLTSGRAGNIQYF
-	TRBD1	TRBV9	TRBJ1-2	TGTGCCAGCAGCGGACTTGGGACAGGGGAGGGCTATGGCTACACCTTC	CASSGLGTGEGYGYTF
-	TRBD1	TRBV6-6	TRBJ2-7	TGTGCCAGCGGAAGGGACAGCTCCTACGAGCAGTACTTC	CASGRDSSYEQYF
-	-	TRBV5-5	TRBJ2-2	TGTGCCAGCAGCTTGGTGGTGGCGGCCACCGGGGAGCTGTTTTTT	CASSLVVAATGELFF
-	-	TRBV6-4	TRBJ1-2	TGTGCCAGCAGTCCGGGCCCTACTGACTATGGCTACACCTTC	CASSPGPTDYGYTF
-	TRBD2	TRBV9	TRBJ2-2	TGTGCCAGCAGCCCAAAGGGACTAGCGGACACCGGGGAGCTGTTTTTT	CASSPKGLADTGELFF
-	TRBD2	TRBV27	TRBJ2-7	TGTGCCAGCAGTTTATCGGCTAGCGGGAGTTACGAGCAGTACTTC	CASSLSASGSYEQYF
once	TRBD2	TRBV29-1	TRBJ2-5	TGCAGCGTTGACGGGACTAGCGGGAGGGCCGGGACCCAGTACTTC	CSVDGTSGRAGTQYF
-	-	TRBV10-2	TRBJ1-1	TGCGCCAGCAGTGACCCGGGGGTAAACACTGAAGCTTTCTTT	CASSDPGVNTEAFF
-	-	TRBV27	TRBJ2-2	TGTGCCAGCAGAGGTGTAGTGAACACCGGGGAGCTGTTTTTT	CASRGVVNTGELFF
-	-	TRBV4-2	TRBJ1-2	TGTGCCAGCAGCCAGGGCCAGAGAGTCTATGGCTACACCTTC	CASSQGQRVYGYTF
-	TRBD2	TRBV27	TRBJ2-3	TGTGCCAGCAGTACGTACTGGGGGAGGGTTGATACGCAGTATTTT	CASSTYWGRVDTQYF